The 9 T cell receptor beta chains given below trace back to one sample, sequenced in a study of T cells in women clearing cervical HPV infection. Some clones are missing from TCRdb's copy, which holds only in-frame ones; the method was immunoSEQ multiplex PCR. Recorded for this sample: tens of thousands of clones. Material: blood buffy coat. The source of these receptors is a woman between 18 and 70 years old with a cervical HPV16 infection that either progressed to CIN3+ or cleared (not recorded which).

For this clone: The read stops 3 residues short of the end of the CDR3; the missing end is completed from the germline J gene. This CDR3 is also generated by other DNA sequences in the sample. V and J are TRBV11-2 and TRBJ2-7; D might be TRBD2 (6 bases). CDR1 and CDR2 from the germline V gene are SGHAT and FQNNGV. The CDR3 spans 14 residues. Between the trimmed V and J ends, which lost 3 bases and 3 bases, there was a span of 12 bases. The CDR3 reads CASSLGLAFYEQYF. CDR3 bases read: TGTGCCAGCAGCTTGGGACTTGCGTTCTACGAG.

Turning to this clone: The sequenced fragment ends 3 residues before the CDR3 boundary, so the rest is inferred from the germline J gene. The chain combines TRBV6-2 or TRBV6-3 with TRBJ1-1, with D perhaps matching TRBD1 (5 bases). This CDR3 is 11 amino acids long. Germline CDR1 reads MNHEY; CDR2 reads SVGEGT. The chain's CDR3 is CASSDAQGAFF. Partial CDR3 DNA: TGTGCCAGCAGTGACGCGCAGGGA.

A remark on this clone: At one boundary the junction diverges from the germline segment, which might be a read error. The read is 3 residues too short to cover the CDR3 end, so that end is filled in from the germline J gene. The J gene is TRBJ1-2, the V gene TRBV4-2; D may be TRBD1 (6 bases). CDR1 is LGHNA, CDR2 YNFKEQ, per germline. The CDR3 loop spans 16 amino acids. The DNA read from the CDR3 is TGCGCCAGCAGCCAAGATAGGACAGCAAATTCCTATGGC. It yields the protein CASSQDRTANSYG. Given in full, the CDR3 is CASSQDRTANSYGYTF.

Comments on this clone: The CDR3 is cut off 3 residues early in the read; its end comes from the germline J gene. The V and J genes are TRBV6-2 or TRBV6-3 and TRBJ1-1; D perhaps matches TRBD1 (6 bases). Trimming left V 7 bases short and J 7 bases short, with 13 bases between. This CDR3 has 12 amino acids. Germline V gene sequence: CDR1 MNHEY, CDR2 SVGEGT. Partial CDR3 DNA: TGTGCCAGCACCCTAACAGGGTATGAA. Protein sequence: CASTLTGYE. The complete CDR3 protein is CASTLTGYEAFF.

This CDR3 is CASGSGTGSRNTIYF. Incomplete CDR3 DNA: TGTGCCAGCGGTAGTGGGACAGGGAGTAGAAACACC. The chain has TRBV28 and TRBJ1-3, with 9 bases that match TRBD1. The read falls 3 residues short of the CDR3 end, and the missing part is taken from the germline J gene. The CDR3 has 15 amino acids. Unmatched junction bases numbered 10, after V lost 8 bases and J lost 5 bases. Germline V gene sequence: CDR1 MDHEN, CDR2 SYDVKM. The variable domain in full, completed from reference TRBV28 and TRBJ1-3, reads DVKVTQSSRYLVKRTGEKVFLECVQDMDHENMFWYRQDPGLGLRLIYFSYDVKMKEKGDIPEGYSVSREKKERFSLILESASTNQTSMYLCASGSGTGSRNTIYFGEGSWLTVV.

About this clone itself: The read finishes 3 residues shy of the CDR3 end, and the germline J gene is used to complete it. The chain has TRBV19 and TRBJ2-7; possible D gene TRBD1, 5 bases. Between the trimmed V and J ends, which lost 1 base and 4 bases, there was a span of 11 bases. The CDR3 is made up of 14 amino acids. Germline CDR1 and CDR2: LNHDA and SQIVND (reference sequence). CDR3 DNA (partial): TGTGCCAGTAGTATAGCAACAGGATTATACGAG. Amino acids: CASSIATGLYE. The CDR3 in full is CASSIATGLYEQYF.

For this clone: Read coverage stops 3 residues before the CDR3 terminus; the germline J gene supplies the remainder. V and J are TRBV30 and TRBJ1-1; possible D gene TRBD1, 5 bases. The length of the CDR3 is 12 residues. V was trimmed by 3 bases and J by 2 bases, leaving 7 bases between them. CDR1 GTSNPN and CDR2 SVGIG come from the germline V gene (reference sequence). The CDR3 spells CAWRRGNTEAFF. Incomplete CDR3 DNA: TGTGCCTGGAGGAGGGGAAACACTGAA.

Comments on this clone: The sequenced fragment ends 3 residues before the CDR3 boundary, so the rest is inferred from the germline J gene. The chain carries TRBV12-3 or TRBV12-4 and TRBJ2-7; D is perhaps TRBD2 (5 bases). V lost 5 bases and J lost 6, with 11 bases in between. The CDR3 has 12 residues. The part of the CDR3 DNA that was read is TGTGCCAGCAGTGGCGTGGCGGGCGAG. This translates into CASSGVAGE. The complete CDR3 sequence is CASSGVAGEQYF.

As for this clone: The observed sequence ends 3 residues before the CDR3 terminus, with the missing tail filled in from the germline J gene. The chain recombines TRBV5-1 with TRBJ2-3; TRBD2 matches 9 bases. After removal of 0 bases from V and 2 bases from J, the junction contained 10 bases not matched to a gene. The CDR3 has 18 residues. Germline CDR1 is SGHRS and CDR2 is YFSETQ. CDR3 in amino acids: CASSLARSSGGTTDTQYF. CDR3 DNA (partial): TGCGCCAGCAGCTTGGCCCGATCAAGCGGGGGGACCACAGATACG.